Sequencing of this TCR beta chain was carried out in a study of blood T cells in healthy people across ages (dated by TCRdb to the mid-2010s). Regarding the study in general: In model experiments, template switching captured roughly one uniquely barcoded TCR beta cDNA molecule for every two T cells. Age-related changes in TCR beta repertoire diversity were measured in the study by deep sequencing normalized with unique cDNA molecular identifiers. The donors were divided into four age groups: young (average around 17 years), middle-aged (roughly 40), aged (under 70) and long-lived (about 84). To avoid experimental bias, donors of different ages were distributed randomly across sequencing lanes. The study analyzed two additional independent replicas of 1 million unique cDNA reads from the same blood draw for two donors, one aged 18 to 30 and one aged 80 or older. Results the study describes overall, beyond this receptor: The percentage of naive T cells measured by flow cytometry correlated strongly with observed TCR beta diversity. Because donor CMV infection status was unknown, age-related changes in expanded clonotypes were potentially confounded. Estimates of total diversity based on one million sequenced T cells were considered lower bounds and underestimates. Conclusive comparison of naive and antigen-experienced compartments was prevented by the profiling of bulk unsorted PBMCs. As age increased, observed TCR beta diversity per million T cells dropped in a roughly linear way, and a significant reduction was already evident by age approximately 40. Compared with the aged group, the long-lived group had more naive CD4+ T cells, fewer expanded clones and increased TCR diversity, a pattern suggesting age selection.

Notes on this clonotype: This clone's antigen is unknown. There are no base qualities to consult, and no much larger clone falls within one base.

CDR3 length: 15 amino acids, cysteine to phenylalanine. The retained sequence is limited to the CDR3, 45 bases, with the frame set at the first base. In the germline V gene, CDR1 corresponds to MDHEN and CDR2 to SYDVKM. The V end loses 4 bases and the J end loses 4 bases, and a stretch of 14 bases separates them. To prepare the library, 5' RACE was applied. The run used an Illumina HiSeq 2500. A second PCR of roughly 6 to 11 cycles was run with a J-beta primer mix and a sample-barcoded 5' primer. A template-switch 5' adaptor carrying 12 random nucleotides introduced a unique molecular identifier onto each TCR beta cDNA molecule. At least 2.5 million CDR3-containing paired-end reads were obtained from each sample. First-strand cDNA was synthesized from all RNA with the Mint cDNA synthesis kit, primed by a TRBC-specific oligonucleotide. All cDNA was treated with uracil-DNA glycosylase and then went through a first 18-cycle PCR with the universal primers M1SS and BC2_uni_R. From the authors' description of their analysis: For normalization, 1 million high-quality reads, each with a distinct molecular identifier, were randomly selected from each sample. Instead of being binned into consensus sequences, reads that shared molecular identifiers were thrown out. MiTCR, run with a Q25 quality threshold and the strictest error-elimination algorithm, handled CDR3 identification, clonotype clustering and error correction. Lower-bound total TCR beta diversity was estimated with a nonparametric unseen species model using Euler transformation. In TCRdb, the public reads were trimmed at Q25 with fastp and aligned with MiXCR, with productive beta chains retained. Merged by CDR3 protein, the rows form single entries marked with the most common genes and DNA. These V and J calls are TCRdb output, not the study's own analysis. This sample comprises 780,000 or so distinct CDR3 sequences, 56% of them detected only once. About 26% of the sample belongs to the ten largest clones.

The donors were 40 or so Caucasian individuals from Russia, aged 6 to 90 years, who were systemically healthy. Each donor gave 8 to 10 milliliters of peripheral blood, collected into EDTA-treated Vacutainer tubes. PBMCs were isolated by Ficoll-Paque density-gradient centrifugation, with at least 6 million obtained per sample. Total RNA was extracted from PBMCs with Trizol reagent, with at least 5 micrograms obtained per sample. For every donor, an aliquot of PBMCs went through flow cytometry to measure the percentages of naive CD45RAhigh/CD27high T cells. Recombination connected TRBV28 to TRBJ2-1; the D gene identity is not certain. The sequenced sample consisted of blood. The sequence was collected from a man aged 35 to 55 in good health. The nucleotide sequence reads as follows: TGTGCCAGCAGTTCCCCCCTCGTCCCTTACAATGAGCAGTTCTTC. This translates into CASSSPLVPYNEQFF. With all but the CDR3 taken from the reference TRBV28 and TRBJ2-1 genes, the full variable domain is: DVKVTQSSRYLVKRTGEKVFLECVQDMDHENMFWYRQDPGLGLRLIYFSYDVKMKEKGDIPEGYSVSREKKERFSLILESASTNQTSMYLCASSSPLVPYNEQFFGPGTRLTVL.